The 24 T cell receptor beta chains in this list originate from one sample, sequenced in a study of blood T cell repertoires in COVID-19. Sequenced by immunoSEQ multiplex PCR; TCRdb stores in-frame clones only, minus some. This sample has some 400,000 clones, with about 87% found just once. The sample was peripheral blood. The origin of the receptors is a woman aged 55-70 years with COVID-19, enrolled during active disease.

The rearrangement links TRBV2 to TRBJ2-5; TRBD1 matches at 9 bases. The CDR3 runs to 11 residues. Germline V gives CDR1 SNHLY, CDR2 FYNNEI. CDR3 DNA: TGTGCTTCACAGGGGGCAAAGACCCAGTACTTC. Protein sequence: CASQGAKTQYF.

This rearrangement joins TRBV4-2 to TRBJ1-5; D is uncertain. The CDR3 has 14 amino acids. CDR1 is LGHNA, CDR2 YNFKEQ, per germline. Deletions cut 5 bases from V and 3 bases from J, with 11 bases between. CDR3 loop: CASSLSSSNQPQHF. The CDR3, as DNA: TGTGCCAGCAGCTTATCCTCGTCCAATCAGCCCCAGCATTTT.

This chain connects TRBV25-1 to TRBJ1-4; possibly TRBD1 for D (6 bases). V gave up 5 bases and J gave up 5 bases, with 12 bases separating them. The CDR3 extends over 14 amino acids. Per the germline V gene, CDR1 is MGHDK and CDR2 is SYGVNS. The CDR3 protein is CASSTRGNNEKLFF. As DNA, the CDR3 is TGTGCCAGCAGTACGAGGGGGAACAATGAAAAACTGTTTTTT.

The rearrangement links TRBV15 to TRBJ1-2; 7 nucleotides match TRBD1. V gave up 0 bases and J gave up 2 bases; unmatched junction bases: 9. The CDR3 consists of 17 residues. CDR1 is LNHNV and CDR2 is YYDKDF in the germline V gene (reference sequence). CDR3 in amino acids: CATSRDLAGGINYGYTF. CDR3 nucleotide sequence: TGTGCCACCAGCAGAGATCTGGCAGGGGGTATAAACTATGGCTACACCTTC.

The chain recombines TRBV2 with TRBJ2-4, with D maybe TRBD2 (7 bases). This CDR3 contains 17 residues. V was trimmed by 10 bases and J by 1 base, leaving 23 bases between them. CDR1 SNHLY and CDR2 FYNNEI come from the germline V gene. CDR3 protein: CATRAGGGAGAKNIQYF. As DNA, the CDR3 is TGTGCCACCAGGGCAGGAGGGGGGGCCGGGGCCAAAAACATTCAGTACTTC.

V gene TRBV6-6 combines with J gene TRBJ2-2, with 11 nucleotides matching TRBD2. Unmatched junction bases numbered 7, after V lost 5 bases and J lost 2 bases. Germline V gene data show CDR1 as MNHNY and CDR2 as SVGAGI (reference sequence). The CDR3 loop spans 17 amino acids. The CDR3: CASSHPLAGGNTGELFF. In DNA form, the CDR3 reads TGTGCCAGCAGTCACCCTCTAGCGGGGGGCAACACCGGGGAGCTGTTTTTT.

The sample holds one count of this clone. The V and J genes are TRBV6-5 and TRBJ1-1, with D perhaps matching TRBD1 (6 bases). Per the germline V gene, CDR1 is MNHEY and CDR2 is SVGAGI. The V and J ends lost 5 bases and 4 bases respectively, with 14 bases between them. CDR3 size: 14 residues. As DNA, the CDR3 is TGTGCCAGCAGTCCCTCCAGGGGAACCACTGAAGCTTTCTTT. The encoded protein is CASSPSRGTTEAFF.

The chain links TRBV7-3 to TRBJ1-1; D remains ambiguous. CDR3 length: 12 residues. Trimming cost V 0 bases and J 7 bases, with 6 bases left between them. Germline values: CDR1 SGHTA, CDR2 FQGTGA. The chain's CDR3 is CASSLTGDEAFF. CDR3 coding DNA: TGTGCCAGCAGCTTAACTGGAGATGAAGCTTTCTTT.

The CDR3 DNA sequence: TGTGCCAGCAGTCGGACGGGACAGGGGGCTTACGAGCAGTACTTC. Amino acid sequence: CASSRTGQGAYEQYF. V gene TRBV6-6 combines with J gene TRBJ2-7; 12 bases match TRBD1. The ends lost 5 bases at V and 4 bases at J; junction bases unmatched: 6. The CDR3 covers 15 residues. Germline CDR1 reads MNHNY; CDR2 reads SVGAGI (reference sequence).

This clone was detected only once. The gene calls are TRBV19 and TRBJ1-2; possible D gene TRBD1, 5 bases. The CDR3 contains 11 residues. Trimming stripped 10 bases from V and 2 bases from J, with 8 bases between. The V gene's germline CDR1 is LNHDA and CDR2 SQIVND (reference sequence). The CDR3 sequence: CAIRVNYGYTF. The CDR3 coding sequence is TGTGCCATCAGGGTGAACTATGGCTACACCTTC.

The genes are TRBV5-4 and TRBJ2-1; tentative D call: TRBD1 (6 bases). With 3 bases removed from V and 1 base from J, the gap between germline ends came to 11 bases. The CDR3 sequence is 15 residues long. Germline lookup yields CDR1 SGHNT and CDR2 YYREEE (reference sequence). The CDR3 bases are TGTGCCAGCAGCTCATCCGGGACATCCTACAATGAGCAGTTCTTC. It specifies CASSSSGTSYNEQFF.

V and J are TRBV7-9 and TRBJ2-3, with 7 bases matching TRBD2. The CDR3 totals 16 residues. The trim removed 5 bases at V and 3 bases at J, leaving 11 bases unmatched. Germline V lookup: CDR1 SEHNR, CDR2 FQNEAQ (reference sequence). The DNA of the CDR3 is TGTGCCAGCAGCGCAATCTTACTAGCGCAAACAGATACGCAGTATTTT. Its translation: CASSAILLAQTDTQYF.

The V call is TRBV7-6, the J call TRBJ2-1; TRBD2 matches at 8 bases. V lost 5 bases and J lost 9; bases outside the gene matches: 3. The CDR3 is 12 amino acids. Germline V gives CDR1 SGHVS, CDR2 FNYEAQ. The CDR3 nucleotides are TGTGCCAGCAGCCGTAGCGGGATTGAGCAGTTCTTC. It is translated as CASSRSGIEQFF.

This chain joins TRBV6-5 and TRBJ1-1; no reliable D call. The CDR3 spans 13 residues. Between the trimmed V and J ends, which lost 7 bases and 5 bases, there was a span of 14 bases. Germline loops: CDR1 MNHEY, CDR2 SVGAGI. The DNA for the CDR3 is TGTGCCAGCACCTTCGAGACTGGAACTGAAGCTTTCTTT. Residues: CASTFETGTEAFF.

V is TRBV30 and J is TRBJ1-2; the match to TRBD1 covers 7 bases. CDR3 length: 13 residues. In germline, CDR1 is GTSNPN, CDR2 SVGIG (reference sequence). Germline trimming cut 0 bases from V and 6 bases from J; bases unmatched to any gene: 4. This CDR3 is CAWSVHGTDGYTF. CDR3 nucleotides: TGTGCCTGGAGTGTACACGGGACAGATGGCTACACCTTC.

V usage is TRBV5-5 and J usage is TRBJ2-1; 15 nucleotides agree with TRBD2. Losses at the gene ends were 4 bases for V and 10 bases for J; bases not matched to a gene: 6. Looked up from germline, CDR1 is SGHKS and CDR2 is YYEKEE (reference sequence). The length of the CDR3 is 15 residues. Written as DNA, the CDR3 is TGTGCCAGCAGCCGGACTAGCGGGGGGGAGCGCGAGCAGTTCTTC. Translating it yields CASSRTSGGEREQFF.

The V call is TRBV4-1, the J call TRBJ1-1, with D perhaps TRBD1 (5 bases). This CDR3 contains 15 residues. Looked up from germline, CDR1 is MGHRA and CDR2 is YSYEKL. Trimming removed 0 bases from V and 0 bases from J, with 8 bases in between. CDR3 nucleotide sequence: TGCGCCAGCAGCCAAGATTGGGGCCTGAACACTGAAGCTTTCTTT. Its translation is CASSQDWGLNTEAFF.

The chain employs TRBV3-1 (or the pseudogene TRBV3-2) and TRBJ1-4, with D unresolved. V shed 3 bases and J shed 3 bases, with 8 bases lying between them. Germline loops: CDR1 LGHDT, CDR2 YNNKEL (reference sequence). The CDR3 sequence is 14 residues long. The CDR3 DNA is TGTGCCAGCAGCCACAGCGGGGCTAATGAAAAACTGTTTTTT. It is translated as CASSHSGANEKLFF.

The chain couples TRBV5-1 to TRBJ2-3; D unclear. Germline CDR1 SGHRS, CDR2 YFSETQ. The CDR3 is 14 amino acids. Trimming pared 4 bases from V and 2 bases from J, leaving 11 bases between. The CDR3 DNA reads TGCGCCAGCAGCCCAATTGGGCACACAGATACGCAGTATTTT. Its translation is CASSPIGHTDTQYF.

A single count supports this clone. The rearrangement links TRBV7-9 to TRBJ1-3; the D is unclear. Trimming stripped 5 bases from V and 0 bases from J, with 11 bases between. In germline, CDR1 is SEHNR, CDR2 FQNEAQ (reference sequence). CDR3 length: 15 residues. CDR3 sequence: CASSRSSSSGNTIYF. In DNA form, the CDR3 reads TGTGCCAGCAGCCGTTCATCGAGCTCTGGAAACACCATATATTTT.

The V call is TRBV2, the J call TRBJ2-1, with D perhaps matching TRBD1 (5 bases). Trimming took off 7 bases at V and 7 bases at J, with 8 bases between the two ends. Germline lookup yields CDR1 SNHLY and CDR2 FYNNEI. CDR3 length: 11 residues. CDR3 in amino acids: CASTGSNEQFF. DNA of the CDR3: TGTGCCAGCACAGGGTCTAATGAGCAGTTCTTC.

This clone occurred a few times. The chain joins TRBV7-9 to TRBJ1-1, with D unclear. This CDR3 has 15 amino acids. V lost 2 bases, J lost 3 bases, and 13 bases lay in between. Germline-derived CDR1 and CDR2 are SEHNR and FQNEAQ (reference sequence). Here the CDR3 DNA reads TGTGCCAGCAGCTTAAAAGGCCAAGAGGACACTGAAGCTTTCTTT. Protein product: CASSLKGQEDTEAFF.

The V and J genes are TRBV30 and TRBJ1-1, with 7 bases identical to TRBD1. Germline V gene lookup returns CDR1 GTSNPN and CDR2 SVGIG (reference sequence). The CDR3 spans 17 residues. J lost 1 base, V lost 0 bases, and 11 bases had no gene match. CDR3 amino acids: CAWSVRIHHRGNTEAFF. As DNA, the CDR3 is TGTGCCTGGAGTGTAAGAATTCATCACAGGGGGAACACTGAAGCTTTCTTT.

J is TRBJ2-7 and V is TRBV6-1; D might be TRBD1 (5 bases). Germline V gene lookup returns CDR1 MNHNS and CDR2 SASEGT. This CDR3 is built from 15 residues. V gave up 1 base and J gave up 7 bases, with 17 bases separating them. The CDR3 sequence is CASSEGGQRLGEQYF. The DNA of the CDR3 is TGTGCCAGCAGTGAAGGGGGCCAGAGGCTGGGGGAGCAGTACTTC.